The clone carrying this T cell receptor (beta chain) appeared many times. The data stem from a study of T cells in Graves' hyperthyroidism and ophthalmopathy. From RNA transcripts, TCR beta CDR3 regions were amplified. The study used the HTBI primer set for a first-round RT-PCR of the TCR CDR3. From the multiplex PCR reads, TCRdb called clonotypes with MiXCR, one entry per CDR3 protein. The sample yields hundreds of thousands of distinct CDR3 sequences, 14% seen once. This CDR3 region has 14 residues. Germline lookup yields CDR1 SGHAT and CDR2 FQDESV (reference sequence). The V end lost 2 bases, the J end lost 5 bases, and 12 bases lay between the germline ends.

This chain uses TRBV11-1 with TRBJ2-5; D is unresolved. Sequences were obtained from blood. This receptor was obtained from a young woman with Graves' hyperthyroidism. The CDR3 region is CASSLRLSYETQYF. CDR3 DNA sequence: TGTGCCAGCAGCTTAAGGCTGTCGTATGAGACCCAGTACTTC. Together with reference TRBV11-1 and TRBJ2-5, the CDR3 gives the full variable domain: EAEVAQSPRYKITEKSQAVAFWCDPISGHATLYWYRQILGQGPELLVQFQDESVVDDSQLPKDRFSAERLKGVDSTLKIQPAELGDSAMYLCASSLRLSYETQYFGPGTRLLVL.